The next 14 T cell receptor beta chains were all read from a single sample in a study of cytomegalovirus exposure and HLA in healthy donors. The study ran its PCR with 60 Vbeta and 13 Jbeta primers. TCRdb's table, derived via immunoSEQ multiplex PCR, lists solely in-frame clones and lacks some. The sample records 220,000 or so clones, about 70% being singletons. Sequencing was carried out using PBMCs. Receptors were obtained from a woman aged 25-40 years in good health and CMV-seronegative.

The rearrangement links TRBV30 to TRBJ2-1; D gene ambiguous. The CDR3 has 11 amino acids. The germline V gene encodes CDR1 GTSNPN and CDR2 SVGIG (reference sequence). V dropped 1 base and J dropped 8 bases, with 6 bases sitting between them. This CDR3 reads CAWSGAHEQFF. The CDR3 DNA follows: TGTGCCTGGAGTGGGGCCCATGAGCAGTTCTTC.

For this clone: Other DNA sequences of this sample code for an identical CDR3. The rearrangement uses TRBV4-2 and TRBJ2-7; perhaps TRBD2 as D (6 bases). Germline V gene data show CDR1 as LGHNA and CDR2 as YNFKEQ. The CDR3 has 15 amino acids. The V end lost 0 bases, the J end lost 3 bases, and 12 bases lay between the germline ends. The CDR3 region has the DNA TGTGCCAGCAGCCAAGAAGGAGGGAGTAGCTACGAGCAGTACTTC. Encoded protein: CASSQEGGSSYEQYF.

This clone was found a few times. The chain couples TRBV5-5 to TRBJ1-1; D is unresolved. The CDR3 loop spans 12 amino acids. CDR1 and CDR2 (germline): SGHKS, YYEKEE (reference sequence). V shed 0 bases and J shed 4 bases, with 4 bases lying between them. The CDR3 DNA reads TGTGCCAGCAGCTTGGTGGCCACTGAAGCTTTCTTT. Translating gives CASSLVATEAFF.

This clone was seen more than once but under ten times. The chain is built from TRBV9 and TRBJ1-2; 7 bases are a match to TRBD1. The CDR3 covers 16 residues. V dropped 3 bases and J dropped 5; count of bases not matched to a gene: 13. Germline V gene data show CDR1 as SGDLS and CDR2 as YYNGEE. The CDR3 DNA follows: TGTGCCAGCAGCGGCGCGGAGGGGGCGGTGTGGTATGGCTACACCTTC. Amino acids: CASSGAEGAVWYGYTF.

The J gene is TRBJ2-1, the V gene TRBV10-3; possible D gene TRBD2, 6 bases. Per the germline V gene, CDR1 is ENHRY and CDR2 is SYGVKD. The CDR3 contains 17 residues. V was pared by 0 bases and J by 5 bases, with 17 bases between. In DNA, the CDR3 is TGTGCCATCAGTGAGTCTCGGGAGACTTCGATTAACAATGAGCAGTTCTTC. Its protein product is CAISESRETSINNEQFF.

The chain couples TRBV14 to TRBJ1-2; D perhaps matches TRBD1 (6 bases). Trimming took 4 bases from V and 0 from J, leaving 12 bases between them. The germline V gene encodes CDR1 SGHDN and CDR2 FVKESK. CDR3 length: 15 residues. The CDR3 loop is CASSPWQGSNYGYTF. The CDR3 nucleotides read TGTGCCAGCAGCCCGTGGCAGGGGTCTAACTATGGCTACACCTTC.

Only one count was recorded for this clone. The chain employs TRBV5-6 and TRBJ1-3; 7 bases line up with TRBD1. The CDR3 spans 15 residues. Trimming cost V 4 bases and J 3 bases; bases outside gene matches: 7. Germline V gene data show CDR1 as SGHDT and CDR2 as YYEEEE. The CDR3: CASSDDRVFGNTIYF. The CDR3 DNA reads TGTGCCAGCAGCGATGACAGGGTTTTTGGAAACACCATATATTTT.

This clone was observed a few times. Here the CDR3 reads CASGGPEPYNEQFF. The CDR3 bases are TGCGCCAGCGGGGGCCCGGAACCCTACAATGAGCAGTTCTTC. The chain carries TRBV5-1 and TRBJ2-1; possibly TRBD1 for D (6 bases). Trimming pared 7 bases from V and 2 bases from J, leaving 13 bases between. Per germline, CDR1 SGHRS and CDR2 YFSETQ. The CDR3 length is 14 residues.

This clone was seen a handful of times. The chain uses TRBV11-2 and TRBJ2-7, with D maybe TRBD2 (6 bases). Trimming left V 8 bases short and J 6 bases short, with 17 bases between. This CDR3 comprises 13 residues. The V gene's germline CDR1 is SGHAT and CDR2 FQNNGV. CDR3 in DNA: TGTGCCAGCGAGGGGTGGAGGGCCTCCGAGCAGTACTTC. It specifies CASEGWRASEQYF.

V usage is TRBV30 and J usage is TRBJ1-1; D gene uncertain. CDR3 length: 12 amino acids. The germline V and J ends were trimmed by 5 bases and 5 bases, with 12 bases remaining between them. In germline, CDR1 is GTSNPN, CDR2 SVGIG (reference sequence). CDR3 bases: TGTGCCTGGGCTGCTCGGGGAACTGAAGCTTTCTTT. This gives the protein CAWAARGTEAFF.

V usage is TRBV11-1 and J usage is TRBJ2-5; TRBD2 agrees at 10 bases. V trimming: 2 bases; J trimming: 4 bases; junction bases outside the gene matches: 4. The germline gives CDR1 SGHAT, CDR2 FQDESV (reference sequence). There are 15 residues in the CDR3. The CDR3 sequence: CASSLLAGDRETQYF. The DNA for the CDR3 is TGTGCCAGCAGCTTACTAGCGGGAGATAGAGAGACCCAGTACTTC.

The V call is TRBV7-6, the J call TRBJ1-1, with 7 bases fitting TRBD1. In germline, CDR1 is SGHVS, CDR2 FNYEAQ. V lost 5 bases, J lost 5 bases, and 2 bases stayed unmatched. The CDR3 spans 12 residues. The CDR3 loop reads CASSKGQTEAFF. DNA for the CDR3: TGTGCCAGCAGCAAGGGACAGACTGAAGCTTTCTTT.

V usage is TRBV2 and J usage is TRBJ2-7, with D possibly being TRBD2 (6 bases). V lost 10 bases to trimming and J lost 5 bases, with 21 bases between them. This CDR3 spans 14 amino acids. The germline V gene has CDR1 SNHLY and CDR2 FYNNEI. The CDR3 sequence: CATTGTSITDEQYF. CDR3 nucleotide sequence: TGTGCCACCACCGGTACTAGCATCACCGACGAGCAGTACTTC.

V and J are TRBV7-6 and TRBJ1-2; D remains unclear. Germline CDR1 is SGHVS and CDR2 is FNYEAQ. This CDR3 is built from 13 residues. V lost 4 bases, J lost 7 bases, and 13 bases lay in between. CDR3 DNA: TGTGCCAGCAGCTATAGCGAGGCGGGTGGCTACACCTTC. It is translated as CASSYSEAGGYTF.